This T cell receptor (beta chain) originates from a study of T cells in Graves' hyperthyroidism and ophthalmopathy. Study-level points and caveats: Ophthalmopathy was identified by the model a median approximately six months ahead of onset. Blood also contained most expanded thyroid clonotypes above 0.001.

Amplification targeted TCR beta CDR3 regions from RNA transcripts. The HTBI primer set drove a first-round RT-PCR of the TCR CDR3. TCRdb used MiXCR to reprocess the multiplex PCR reads, holding one entry per CDR3 protein. The table shows some 800,000 distinct CDR3 sequences, with around 39% occurring only once. From germline, CDR1 is SGHNT and CDR2 YYREEE (reference sequence). Between the trimmed V and J ends, which lost 4 bases and 1 base, there was a span of 12 bases. The CDR3 length is 14 residues. Concerning this clonotype itself: Its antigen is not known.

Patients aged 18 to 65 had newly diagnosed hyperthyroidism that had lasted under 2 months. Lactation, pregnancy, other autoimmune disease or uncontrolled infection led to exclusion of patients. The receptor comes from a man younger than 30 with Graves' hyperthyroidism. The sequenced sample was blood. The chain joins TRBV5-4 to TRBJ2-7; TRBD1 might be the D (6 bases). The CDR3 nucleotides read TGTGCCAGCAGCGCATCCGGGACATCCTACGAGCAGTACTTC. Protein: CASSASGTSYEQYF.